The 31 T cell receptor beta chains in this list originate from one sample, sequenced in a study of blood T cell repertoires in COVID-19. Some clones are missing from TCRdb's copy, which holds only in-frame ones; the method was immunoSEQ multiplex PCR. This sample carries over 200,000 clones, 80% to 90% of them seen once, and the ten largest clones take under 10%. Sequenced sample: PBMCs or T cells enriched from blood (not recorded which). The receptors derive from a man aged 40-50 years who had recovered from COVID-19.

The rearrangement uses TRBV27 and TRBJ2-5; 12 nucleotides line up with TRBD2. Trimming at V came to 6 bases and at J to 4 bases, leaving 9 bases not matched to a gene. Germline CDR1 reads MNHEY; CDR2 reads SMNVEV (reference sequence). The CDR3 has 16 residues. The CDR3 loop reads CASSPGGLAGRETQYF. The CDR3 nucleotides read TGTGCCAGCAGCCCTGGCGGACTAGCGGGGAGAGAGACCCAGTACTTC.

V usage is TRBV19 and J usage is TRBJ1-5; TRBD1 agrees at 9 bases. After removal of 5 bases from V and 1 base from J, the junction contained 12 bases not matched to a gene. The CDR3 sequence is 18 residues long. Germline V gene data show CDR1 as LNHDA and CDR2 as SQIVND (reference sequence). This CDR3 reads CASSWGVGTGTSNQPQHF. In nucleotides, the CDR3 is TGTGCCAGTAGTTGGGGGGTCGGGACAGGGACCAGCAATCAGCCCCAGCATTTT.

This chain links TRBV5-1 with TRBJ2-7, with D hard to call. This CDR3 is 14 amino acids long. V was trimmed by 4 bases and J by 2 bases, leaving 13 bases between them. The germline CDR1 and CDR2 sequences are SGHRS and YFSETQ. The CDR3 coding sequence is TGCGCCAGCAGCCCCACTCCGCCCACCTACGAGCAGTACTTC. Amino acid sequence: CASSPTPPTYEQYF.

In its sample, this clone was seen a few times. The chain joins TRBV11-2 to TRBJ1-4; D not resolved. This CDR3 has 15 residues. In germline, CDR1 is SGHAT, CDR2 FQNNGV. Trimming took off 2 bases at V and 7 bases at J, with 14 bases between the two ends. The CDR3 loop is CASSLTGPSPEKLFF. CDR3 DNA: TGTGCCAGCAGCTTAACTGGGCCATCCCCTGAAAAACTGTTTTTT.

The genes are TRBV3-1 (or the pseudogene TRBV3-2) and TRBJ2-7; no clear D. This CDR3 is 13 amino acids long. Per germline, CDR1 LGHDT and CDR2 YNNKEL (reference sequence). V lost 1 base, J lost 3 bases, and 7 bases lay in between. CDR3 region: CASSQGSGYEQYF. The DNA of the CDR3 is TGTGCCAGCAGCCAAGGCTCGGGCTACGAGCAGTACTTC.

The rearrangement joins TRBV4-1 to TRBJ1-2; D is unclear. This CDR3 contains 16 residues. Germline V gene lookup returns CDR1 MGHRA and CDR2 YSYEKL. Trimming removed 0 bases from V and 6 bases from J, with 17 bases in between. The CDR3 DNA sequence: TGCGCCAGCAGCCAAGACTTTCTTCTGGCTGGAGATGGCTACACCTTC. The encoded protein is CASSQDFLLAGDGYTF.

This clone is a singleton in its sample. The J gene is TRBJ2-5, the V gene TRBV11-2; the match to TRBD2 covers 7 bases. The germline V gene has CDR1 SGHAT and CDR2 FQNNGV. This CDR3 spans 15 amino acids. The V gene end was trimmed by 1 base and the J gene end by 1 base; junction bases not matched to a gene: 3. The CDR3 region has the DNA TGTGCCAGCAGCTTAGGGGCTAGCGGCCAAGAGACCCAGTACTTC. Protein: CASSLGASGQETQYF. Filled out from reference TRBV11-2 and TRBJ2-5, the complete variable domain reads EAGVAQSPRYKIIEKRQSVAFWCNPISGHATLYWYQQILGQGPKLLIQFQNNGVVDDSQLPKDRFSAERLKGVDSTLKIQPAKLEDSAVYLCASSLGASGQETQYFGPGTRLLVL.

The V and J genes are TRBV14 and TRBJ2-7; TRBD1 might be the D (6 bases). CDR3 length equals 17 residues. Germline V gives CDR1 SGHDN, CDR2 FVKESK. V was clipped by 3 bases and J by 0 bases, with 18 bases between them. CDR3 region: CASSQGHEMRSSYEQYF. CDR3 sequence (DNA): TGTGCCAGCAGCCAGGGACACGAAATGAGAAGCTCCTACGAGCAGTACTTC.

This chain links TRBV2 with TRBJ2-5; 10 nucleotides align to TRBD1. Trimming at V came to 6 bases and at J to 2 bases, leaving 15 bases not matched to a gene. The germline gives CDR1 SNHLY, CDR2 FYNNEI. This CDR3 is 18 amino acids long. Written as DNA, the CDR3 is TGTGCCAGCAGGGAACTACCTCCAGGGACAGGGGTACAAGAGACCCAGTACTTC. Translation: CASRELPPGTGVQETQYF.

This clone was detected once. This chain uses TRBV27 with TRBJ2-5; 14 bases are shared with TRBD2. V was pared by 4 bases and J by 2 bases, with 9 bases of the junction left unmatched. The CDR3 is 18 residues long. Looked up from germline, CDR1 is MNHEY and CDR2 is SMNVEV (reference sequence). This CDR3 reads CASSSGLAGGPGQETQYF. CDR3 sequence (DNA): TGTGCCAGCAGTTCTGGACTAGCGGGAGGTCCTGGGCAAGAGACCCAGTACTTC.

The V gene is TRBV19, the J gene TRBJ1-2, with 9 bases lining up with TRBD1. The CDR3 loop spans 13 amino acids. Germline V gene sequence: CDR1 LNHDA, CDR2 SQIVND (reference sequence). The V gene end was trimmed by 6 bases and the J gene end by 5 bases; junction bases not matched to a gene: 4. The CDR3 bases are TGTGCCAGTAGGGGGACAGGGCCTTATGGCTACACCTTC. It codes for CASRGTGPYGYTF.

J is TRBJ2-1 and V is TRBV9; 9 nucleotides line up with TRBD2. The CDR3 has 17 residues. Germline V lookup: CDR1 SGDLS, CDR2 YYNGEE. The ends lost 0 bases at V and 2 bases at J; junction bases unmatched: 6. The CDR3 is CASSVGGGAGPYNEQFF. CDR3 in DNA: TGTGCCAGCAGCGTAGGCGGGGGGGCGGGGCCCTACAATGAGCAGTTCTTC.

This rearrangement joins TRBV10-3 to TRBJ2-3; 12 nucleotides agree with TRBD2. This CDR3 is 19 amino acids long. V shed 10 bases and J 0 bases; nucleotides not matched to a gene: 17. Germline V gene data show CDR1 as ENHRY and CDR2 as SYGVKD. The CDR3 nucleotides are TGTGCCACAGGCGGAAGGACCTCGACTAGCGGGGGTAGCACAGATACGCAGTATTTT. It yields the protein CATGGRTSTSGGSTDTQYF.

The V and J genes are TRBV6-5 and TRBJ2-5, with a tentative D call TRBD1 (6 bases). The germline V gene encodes CDR1 MNHEY and CDR2 SVGAGI. The CDR3 is 13 amino acids. Trimming removed 8 bases at V and 4 bases at J, with 14 bases between. The CDR3 sequence: CASRNRVSETQYF. CDR3 nucleotide sequence: TGTGCCAGCCGAAACAGGGTTTCAGAGACCCAGTACTTC.

This clone has just one count. CDR3 amino acids: CAISEPWTSGNNEQFF. The CDR3 bases are TGTGCCATCAGTGAGCCCTGGACTAGCGGGAACAATGAGCAGTTCTTC. V gene TRBV10-3 combines with J gene TRBJ2-1; 12 positions agree with TRBD2. Germline trimming cut 2 bases from V and 5 bases from J; bases unmatched to any gene: 4. CDR1 ENHRY and CDR2 SYGVKD come from the germline V gene. This CDR3 is 16 amino acids long.

The chain combines TRBV18 with TRBJ1-2; 9 positions agree with TRBD1. Per germline, CDR1 KGHSH and CDR2 LQKENI. This CDR3 has 15 amino acids. Germline trimming cut 0 bases from V and 8 bases from J; bases unmatched to any gene: 7. CDR3 sequence: CASSPPTGGSGGYTF. The CDR3 DNA reads as TGTGCCAGCTCACCACCTACAGGGGGCTCTGGGGGCTACACCTTC.

This clone was observed a few times. This chain connects TRBV27 to TRBJ2-7; TRBD2 agrees at 13 bases. J gave up 4 bases and V 4 bases, and 4 bases lay outside the gene matches. Germline V CDR1 and CDR2: MNHEY, SMNVEV (reference sequence). The CDR3 consists of 15 residues. DNA of the CDR3: TGTGCCAGCAGTTGGACTAGCGGGAGTCGGTACGAGCAGTACTTC. Translation gives CASSWTSGSRYEQYF.

The chain combines TRBV4-2 with TRBJ2-2, with D maybe TRBD2 (5 bases). V shed 4 bases and J shed 5 bases, with 14 bases lying between them. CDR3 length: 15 residues. Germline loops: CDR1 LGHNA, CDR2 YNFKEQ. As DNA, the CDR3 is TGTGCCAGCAGCCCGGACTCTGCGAGGACCGGGGAGCTGTTTTTT. Encoded protein: CASSPDSARTGELFF.

This clone has just one count. The CDR3 reads CASSSPQRGLSSYEQYF. CDR3 coding DNA: TGTGCCAGCAGCTCACCCCAGCGGGGGCTTAGCTCCTACGAGCAGTACTTC. V usage is TRBV7-9 and J usage is TRBJ2-7, with 8 bases fitting TRBD2. The CDR3 has 17 amino acids. J gave up 0 bases and V 4 bases, and 11 bases lay outside the gene matches. CDR1 and CDR2 (germline): SEHNR, FQNEAQ (reference sequence).

V usage is TRBV18 and J usage is TRBJ2-7, with TRBD2 identical over 11 bases. The V and J ends lost 1 base and 0 bases, in that order; junction bases with no gene match: 8. The CDR3 runs 18 residues. The V gene's germline CDR1 is KGHSH and CDR2 LQKENI. The CDR3 coding sequence is TGTGCCAGCTCACCACGGCGCCTAGCGGGAGGTCTCTCCTACGAGCAGTACTTC. It translates to CASSPRRLAGGLSYEQYF.

The V and J genes are TRBV13 and TRBJ2-1, with TRBD1 matching over 8 bases. V trimming: 4 bases; J trimming: 8 bases; junction bases outside the gene matches: 10. Germline CDR1 reads PRHDT; CDR2 reads FYEKMQ (reference sequence). This CDR3 region has 15 residues. CDR3 sequence (DNA): TGTGCCAGCAGCTCCTGGACAGGGACAGGCGATGAGCAGTTCTTC. This sequence encodes CASSSWTGTGDEQFF.

This clone has a count of ten or more. The rearrangement joins TRBV6-4 to TRBJ2-7; 9 bases match TRBD2. Per germline, CDR1 MRHNA and CDR2 SNTAGT. The ends lost 3 bases at V and 0 bases at J; junction bases unmatched: 3. The CDR3 loop spans 15 amino acids. DNA of the CDR3: TGTGCCAGCAGTGAAAATAGCGGGAGCTCCTACGAGCAGTACTTC. Amino acids: CASSENSGSSYEQYF.

The chain couples TRBV7-9 to TRBJ1-4; 7 bases line up with TRBD1. Germline V gene lookup returns CDR1 SEHNR and CDR2 FQNEAQ (reference sequence). There are 14 residues in the CDR3. With 7 bases clipped from V and 2 bases from J, the junction kept 4 bases outside the gene matches. CDR3 sequence: CASTGGRTNEKLFF. The CDR3 coding sequence is TGTGCCAGCACAGGGGGTCGCACTAATGAAAAACTGTTTTTT.

This clone was seen once. V gene TRBV18 combines with J gene TRBJ1-6, with TRBD1 as a possible D gene (6 bases). The V gene lost 2 bases and the J gene lost 7 bases, with 21 bases spanning the gap. Germline-derived CDR1 and CDR2 are KGHSH and LQKENI. CDR3 length: 18 amino acids. The CDR3: CASSPVPRGSVGNSPLHF. DNA for the CDR3: TGTGCCAGCTCACCAGTTCCCAGGGGATCCGTGGGGAATTCACCCCTCCACTTT. The whole variable domain, filled in from reference TRBV18 and TRBJ1-6, reads NAGVMQNPRHLVRRRGQEARLRCSPMKGHSHVYWYRQLPEEGLKFMVYLQKENIIDESGMPKERFSAEFPKEGPSILRIQQVVRGDSAAYFCASSPVPRGSVGNSPLHFGNGTRLTVT.

V gene TRBV14 combines with J gene TRBJ1-2; D possibly corresponds to TRBD1 (6 bases). The CDR3 sequence is 13 residues long. Germline V CDR1 and CDR2: SGHDN, FVKESK. With 3 bases removed from V and 5 bases from J, the gap between germline ends came to 10 bases. This CDR3 reads CASSQDTGYGYTF. CDR3 coding DNA: TGTGCCAGCAGCCAGGATACAGGGTATGGCTACACCTTC.

This chain joins TRBV19 and TRBJ1-2, with D perhaps TRBD1 (5 bases). This CDR3 is built from 14 residues. V was trimmed by 7 bases and J by 0 bases, leaving 12 bases between them. Germline CDR1 and CDR2: LNHDA and SQIVND (reference sequence). The CDR3, as DNA: TGTGCCAGTAATCGCAGGGAAGCTAACTATGGCTACACCTTC. It codes for CASNRREANYGYTF. Complete variable domain (other parts from reference TRBV19 and TRBJ1-2): DGGITQSPKYLFRKEGQNVTLSCEQNLNHDAMYWYRQDPGQGLRLIYYSQIVNDFQKGDIAEGYSVSREKKESFPLTVTSAQKNPTAFYLCASNRREANYGYTFGSGTRLTVV.

The genes are TRBV2 and TRBJ1-5; 7 nucleotides align to TRBD1. V gave up 5 bases and J gave up 10 bases; unmatched junction bases: 11. Germline V gene sequence: CDR1 SNHLY, CDR2 FYNNEI. The CDR3 has 14 amino acids. The CDR3 spells CASSYDREQLPQHF. In nucleotides, the CDR3 is TGTGCCAGCAGTTACGACAGGGAGCAATTACCCCAGCATTTT.

The chain combines TRBV7-3 with TRBJ1-1; possibly TRBD1 for D (5 bases). With 5 bases removed from V and 1 base from J, the gap between germline ends came to 14 bases. This CDR3 is 15 amino acids long. CDR1 SGHTA and CDR2 FQGTGA come from the germline V gene. DNA of the CDR3: TGTGCCAGCAGCCCCACGGAGGGACCGAACACTGAAGCTTTCTTT. Translating it yields CASSPTEGPNTEAFF.

CDR3 loop: CASSRLPGTSIVNNEQFF. As DNA, the CDR3 is TGTGCCAGCAGTCGCCTACCGGGAACCTCCATCGTCAACAATGAGCAGTTCTTC. This rearrangement joins TRBV27 to TRBJ2-1; D perhaps matches TRBD2 (5 bases). The germline gives CDR1 MNHEY, CDR2 SMNVEV (reference sequence). Trimming left V 5 bases short and J 5 bases short, with 25 bases between. CDR3 length equals 18 residues.

The rearrangement joins TRBV29-1 to TRBJ1-1; no reliable D call. Per the germline V gene, CDR1 is SQVTM and CDR2 is ANQGSEA. V lost 4 bases, J lost 1 base, and 7 bases lay in between. CDR3 length equals 12 residues. DNA of the CDR3: TGCAGCGTTGCGGGTGGGAACACTGAAGCTTTCTTT. Amino acid sequence: CSVAGGNTEAFF.

The chain employs TRBV18 and TRBJ2-7; 7 bases map to TRBD1. CDR3 length equals 15 residues. V lost 6 bases to trimming and J lost 5 bases; unmatched junction nucleotides: 13. Germline V lookup: CDR1 KGHSH, CDR2 LQKENI. This CDR3 reads CASSSTTGVRDEQYF. Written as DNA, the CDR3 is TGTGCCAGCTCGTCCACAACAGGGGTAAGAGACGAGCAGTACTTC.